Following are 14 T cell receptor beta chains from one sample sequenced in a study of blood T cell repertoires in COVID-19 (TCRdb year 2020). Libraries were built with the immunoSEQ multiplex PCR assay. TCRdb retrieved this table from immuneACCESS and kept in-frame rearrangements only. Not all clones are present; in checked studies, unresolved V genes account for under half, and no reason is known for the remainder. The table for this sample lists 100,000 to 110,000 clones; approximately 81% of them were counted only once. Of the sample, around 13% falls within the top ten clones. The sample was peripheral blood. Source of these receptors: a human donor in a cohort sampled during active COVID-19.

The chain joins TRBV7-9 to TRBJ1-4; D might be TRBD1 (6 bases). V was pared by 5 bases and J by 8 bases, with 15 bases between. The CDR3 has 14 residues. CDR1 and CDR2 (germline): SEHNR, FQNEAQ (reference sequence). As DNA, the CDR3 is TGTGCCAGCAGCCCGCCAGGGGCAGGAGAAAAACTGTTTTTT. Translated: CASSPPGAGEKLFF.

The chain uses TRBV7-2 and TRBJ1-1; D gene uncertain. This CDR3 spans 15 amino acids. Germline V gives CDR1 SGHTA, CDR2 FQGNSA. Trimming cost V 5 bases and J 2 bases, with 15 bases left between them. CDR3 coding DNA: TGTGCCAGCAGCCCTCGTCGGGGAGGAAACACTGAAGCTTTCTTT. Translated: CASSPRRGGNTEAFF.

This clone was observed a single time. V is TRBV19 and J is TRBJ2-2; TRBD2 might be the D (6 bases). The CDR3 covers 13 residues. Trimming removed 8 bases at V and 6 bases at J, with 13 bases between. The germline V gene has CDR1 LNHDA and CDR2 SQIVND (reference sequence). The CDR3 region is CASSRETAGELFF. The CDR3 region has the DNA TGTGCCAGTTCTCGGGAGACCGCCGGGGAGCTGTTTTTT.

CDR3: CASSPGYEQYF. In DNA, the CDR3 is TGTGCCAGCAGCCCCGGTTACGAGCAGTACTTC. The chain links TRBV11-2 to TRBJ2-7; D unresolved. V shed 5 bases and J shed 4 bases, with 6 bases lying between them. This CDR3 contains 11 residues. Germline-derived CDR1 and CDR2 are SGHAT and FQNNGV.

This chain links TRBV28 with TRBJ1-1; possibly TRBD1 for D (5 bases). Germline V gives CDR1 MDHEN, CDR2 SYDVKM. This CDR3 has 14 amino acids. Trimming removed 5 bases at V and 5 bases at J, with 15 bases between. The CDR3 DNA reads TGTGCCAGCAGTCCTCCGGGGGTGGGTACTGAAGCTTTCTTT. This codes for CASSPPGVGTEAFF.

The genes are TRBV12-3 or TRBV12-4 and TRBJ2-3; D possibly corresponds to TRBD2 (6 bases). This CDR3 comprises 13 residues. Trimming took off 5 bases at V and 3 bases at J, with 9 bases between the two ends. CDR3 bases: TGTGCCAGCAGTCCCCGGGGGACAGATACGCAGTATTTT. Translation: CASSPRGTDTQYF.

This chain joins TRBV7-2 and TRBJ2-3, with a weak D call TRBD1 (5 bases). V was shortened by 7 bases and J by 1 base, with 12 bases between the two germline ends. The length of the CDR3 is 14 residues. Germline V CDR1 and CDR2: SGHTA, FQGNSA. CDR3 nucleotide sequence: TGTGCCAGCACCCGCCAGGGCGGCACAGATACGCAGTATTTT. It yields the protein CASTRQGGTDTQYF. Full variable domain (rest looked up from reference TRBV7-2 and TRBJ2-3): GAGVSQSPSNKVTEKGKDVELRCDPISGHTALYWYRQSLGQGLEFLIYFQGNSAPDKSGLPSDRFSAERTGGSVSTLTIQRTQQEDSAVYLCASTRQGGTDTQYFGPGTRLTVL.

The genes are TRBV11-2 and TRBJ1-2; D is unresolved. The CDR3 extends over 14 amino acids. The V end lost 4 bases, the J end lost 4 bases, and 13 bases lay between the germline ends. From germline, CDR1 is SGHAT and CDR2 FQNNGV. CDR3 region: CASSSLVSGYGYTF. The CDR3 DNA follows: TGTGCCAGCAGCTCCCTAGTCTCCGGCTATGGCTACACCTTC.

The gene calls are TRBV6-2 or TRBV6-3 and TRBJ2-7; 8 bases line up with TRBD1. Per germline, CDR1 MNHEY and CDR2 SVGEGT. V shed 4 bases, J shed 0 bases, and the junction held 8 bases outside the gene matches. This CDR3 comprises 16 residues. The CDR3 is CASSSPDRGPSYEQYF. The CDR3 bases are TGTGCCAGCAGTTCCCCCGACAGGGGACCCTCCTACGAGCAGTACTTC.

This chain links TRBV7-9 with TRBJ1-2, with a weak D call TRBD1 (5 bases). V shed 5 bases and J shed 7 bases, with 14 bases lying between them. The germline V gene encodes CDR1 SEHNR and CDR2 FQNEAQ (reference sequence). This CDR3 region has 13 residues. The CDR3 sequence is CASSPEPQGGYTF. The CDR3 nucleotides read TGTGCCAGCAGCCCCGAACCGCAGGGTGGCTACACCTTC.

This clone has a handful of counts. V gene TRBV2 combines with J gene TRBJ1-1; D ambiguous. The CDR3 totals 15 residues. Per germline, CDR1 SNHLY and CDR2 FYNNEI. V lost 2 bases to trimming and J lost 0 bases, with 10 bases between them. CDR3 coding DNA: TGTGCCAGCAGTGAATTCGGCAGGATGAACACTGAAGCTTTCTTT. This encodes CASSEFGRMNTEAFF. The full variable domain, its missing parts supplied by reference TRBV2 and TRBJ1-1, is EPEVTQTPSHQVTQMGQEVILRCVPISNHLYFYWYRQILGQKVEFLVSFYNNEISEKSEIFDDQFSVERPDGSNFTLKIRSTKLEDSAMYFCASSEFGRMNTEAFFGQGTRLTVV.

This rearrangement joins TRBV5-5 to TRBJ2-3, with a tentative D call TRBD2 (6 bases). Germline assignment: CDR1 SGHKS and CDR2 YYEKEE (reference sequence). The CDR3 is made up of 16 amino acids. V gave up 0 bases and J gave up 5 bases, with 16 bases separating them. CDR3 sequence: CASSLALGLGIDTQYF. The DNA of the CDR3 is TGTGCCAGCAGCTTGGCCTTGGGACTGGGGATAGATACGCAGTATTTT. The full variable domain, with the rest looked up from reference TRBV5-5 and TRBJ2-3, is DAGVTQSPTHLIKTRGQQVTLRCSPISGHKSVSWYQQVLGQGPQFIFQYYEKEERGRGNFPDRFSARQFPNYSSELNVNALLLGDSALYLCASSLALGLGIDTQYFGPGTRLTVL.

The CDR3 is CSASVDRRDTQYF. The CDR3 region has the DNA TGCAGTGCTAGTGTGGACAGAAGAGATACGCAGTATTTT. The genes are TRBV20-1 and TRBJ2-3; possibly TRBD1 for D (6 bases). The CDR3 runs 13 residues. Germline CDR1 is DFQATT and CDR2 is SNEGSKA (reference sequence). V was shortened by 3 bases and J by 5 bases, with 12 bases between the two germline ends.

The chain joins TRBV5-6 to TRBJ2-1; weak D call: TRBD2 (6 bases). V was pared by 4 bases and J by 5 bases, with 19 bases between. This CDR3 is 16 amino acids long. The germline V gene has CDR1 SGHDT and CDR2 YYEEEE. DNA of the CDR3: TGTGCCAGCAGCCTCCGCCTGACTAGTGAGAACAATGAGCAGTTCTTC. Translation gives CASSLRLTSENNEQFF.